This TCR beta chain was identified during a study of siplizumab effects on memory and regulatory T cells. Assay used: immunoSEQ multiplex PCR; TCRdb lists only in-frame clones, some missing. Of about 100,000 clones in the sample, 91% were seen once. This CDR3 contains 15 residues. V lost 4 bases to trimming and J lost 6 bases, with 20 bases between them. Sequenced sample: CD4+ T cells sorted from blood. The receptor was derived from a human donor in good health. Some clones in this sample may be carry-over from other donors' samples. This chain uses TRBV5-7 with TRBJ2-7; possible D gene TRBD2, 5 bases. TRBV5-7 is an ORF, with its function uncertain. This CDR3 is CASSPSDRRGGEQYF. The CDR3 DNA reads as TGTGCCAGCAGCCCTTCCGACCGTAGAGGAGGCGAGCAGTACTTC.